The clone carrying this T cell receptor beta chain came up many times. Its antigen remains unidentified. The data were obtained in a study of T cells in Graves' hyperthyroidism and ophthalmopathy. Study-level findings and limits: Expanded thyroid clonotypes (above 0.001) were mostly also found in blood.

The CDR3 totals 18 residues. V lost 5 bases to trimming and J lost 2 bases, with 22 bases between them. CDR1 is SGHRS and CDR2 is YFSETQ in the germline V gene. Amplification of TCR beta CDR3 regions was performed using RNA transcripts as template. A set of HTBI primers served as the primers for a first-round RT-PCR of the TCR CDR3. TCRdb redid the calling of the multiplex PCR reads with MiXCR, one entry per CDR3 protein. The profile covers about 480,000 distinct CDR3 sequences, with 14% appearing a single time and less than 20% taken by the ten largest. Graves' hyperthyroidism was deemed stable absent ophthalmopathy progression within 18 months. The hyperthyroidism patients had all been newly diagnosed, and their disease duration was under 2 months. Their ages ranged from 18 to 65 years.

V usage is TRBV5-1 and J usage is TRBJ1-4; D is undetermined. Sequencing was performed on blood. This clonotype originated in a woman in her late teens or twenties with Graves' hyperthyroidism. For the CDR3, the DNA is TGCGCCAGCAGTTTTTCCGAACTTCGGGCAACGACTAATGAAAAACTGTTTTTT. This sequence encodes CASSFSELRATTNEKLFF.